This T cell receptor (beta chain) was obtained from a study of OX40 agonist ivuxolimab in advanced cancers. Study in general: 40% to 50% of patients had received prior checkpoint inhibitor therapy. Study-wide results and limits: Researchers did not establish what antigens the expanded peripheral T cells target.

On this clone itself: Antigen unknown.

Sequencing was performed with immunoSEQ multiplex PCR; in TCRdb, only in-frame clones are kept and a portion is missing. In the table there are about 68,000 clones, around 90% of which are singletons. V lost 0 bases and J 8 bases, leaving 12 bases between the germline ends. The CDR3 totals 14 residues. From germline, CDR1 is SGHRS and CDR2 YFSETQ. The chain couples TRBV5-1 to TRBJ2-4; unclear D gene. This receptor was obtained from an adult with an advanced solid tumor such as melanoma, head and neck, liver or kidney cancer. The material was CD4+ or CD8+ T cells sorted from blood, obtained in a trial of the OX40 agonist ivuxolimab. The DNA for the CDR3 is TGCGCCAGCAGCTTGGAAGGACCACAGTACATTCAGTACTTC. This codes for CASSLEGPQYIQYF.